In this sample, the clone carrying this T cell receptor (beta chain) turned up many times. The antigen is not known. MiXCR, run by TCRdb on the 5' RACE reads, gives a single entry per CDR3 protein. The sample lists fewer than 900,000 distinct CDR3 sequences, 21% seen once, with 4% to 4.5% in the top ten. These data come from a study of identical twins. Study results and limitations: Invariant T cells like MAIT and iNKT could partly confound the zero-insertion analyses. Insertions were fewer in abundant cord blood beta clonotypes, whereas memory repertoires showed none of this pattern. The degree of excess twin sharing was weaker in beta out-of-frame sequences.

Germline trimming cut 4 bases from V and 2 bases from J; bases unmatched to any gene: 13. The CDR3 contains 20 residues. The data also belong to a second study, concerning T cells expressing NK-cell markers.

The V and J genes are TRBV12-3 or TRBV12-4 and TRBJ2-1; 14 bases line up with TRBD2. The sequence came from a woman between 18 and 29 years old in good health. The specimen sequenced was PBMCs. This CDR3 is CASSSLKTSGRAAPYNEQFF. The CDR3, as DNA: TGTGCCAGCAGTTCCCTTAAGACTAGCGGGAGGGCCGCCCCCTACAATGAGCAGTTCTTC.